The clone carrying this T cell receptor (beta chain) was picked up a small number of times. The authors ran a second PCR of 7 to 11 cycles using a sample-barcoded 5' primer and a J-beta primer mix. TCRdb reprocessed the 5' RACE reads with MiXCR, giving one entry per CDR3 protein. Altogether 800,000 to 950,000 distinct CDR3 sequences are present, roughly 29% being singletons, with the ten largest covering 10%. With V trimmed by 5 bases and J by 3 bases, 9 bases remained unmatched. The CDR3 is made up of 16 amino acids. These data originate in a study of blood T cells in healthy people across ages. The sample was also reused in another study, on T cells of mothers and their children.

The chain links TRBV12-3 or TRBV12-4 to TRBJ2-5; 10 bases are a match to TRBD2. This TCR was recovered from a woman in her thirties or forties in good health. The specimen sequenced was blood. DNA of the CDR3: TGTGCCAGCAGTGGAAGAACCGGGACTAGCGAAGAGACCCAGTACTTC. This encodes CASSGRTGTSEETQYF.